The 23 T cell receptor beta chains in this list originate from one sample, sequenced in a study of CD8+CD57+ T cells in acquired aplastic anemia. The authors sequenced patients whose flow cytometry had shown CD8+CD57+ cell expansion. Genomic DNA provided the template from which TCR beta VDJ and CDR3 profiles were obtained. TCRdb independently ran MiXCR on the reads; one entry per CDR3 protein. Among under 250,000 distinct CDR3 sequences listed, 65% were seen once. Material for sequencing was sorted CD4+, CD8+, or CD8+CD57+ T cells (not recorded which) from PBMCs. Receptors were obtained from a human donor with aplastic anemia.

On this clonotype: Mismatch with germline at one junction end may stem from a read error. The chain joins TRBV25-1 to TRBJ1-4; D gene unclear. Looked up from germline, CDR1 is MGHDK and CDR2 is SYGVNS. The length of the CDR3 is 15 residues. CDR3 in amino acids: CASSDLASSNEELFF. As DNA, the CDR3 is TGTGCCAGCAGTGATCTGGCCAGCTCTAATGAAGAACTGTTTTTT.

Notes on this clonotype: An end of the junction differs from the germline gene, which may be a read error. The V call is TRBV5-1, the J call TRBJ2-3; 10 bases match TRBD2. The CDR3 extends over 14 amino acids. Germline V gene sequence: CDR1 SGHRS, CDR2 YFSETQ. DNA for the CDR3: TGCGCCAGCAGCTTTACTAGCGGGACAGATACGCAGTATTTC. It is translated as CASSFTSGTDTQYF.

The chain couples TRBV7-2 to TRBJ2-7, with D possibly TRBD2 on 5 matching bases. Germline-derived CDR1 and CDR2 are SGHTA and FQGNSA. The V and J ends lost 2 bases and 5 bases respectively, with 13 bases between them. This CDR3 has 14 amino acids. The CDR3 is CASSLPDEGDEQYF. Here the CDR3 DNA reads TGTGCCAGCAGCTTACCCGACGAGGGAGACGAGCAGTACTTC.

This clonotype was recorded at least ten times. The chain links TRBV18 to TRBJ2-7; D remains unclear. The CDR3 length is 13 residues. Trimming took off 0 bases at V and 1 base at J, with 4 bases between the two ends. CDR1 is KGHSH and CDR2 is LQKENI in the germline V gene. DNA of the CDR3: TGTGCCAGCTCACCACCCAGGTCCTACGAGCAGTACTTC. Its translation: CASSPPRSYEQYF.

The sample holds one count of this clonotype. This chain uses TRBV6-5 with TRBJ1-1; possibly TRBD1 for D (5 bases). Germline V gives CDR1 MNHEY, CDR2 SVGAGI. V gave up 5 bases and J gave up 1 base, with 14 bases separating them. The CDR3 consists of 15 residues. This chain's CDR3 is CASSTKQGGNTEAFF. DNA for the CDR3: TGTGCCAGCAGTACGAAGCAGGGAGGGAACACTGAAGCTTTCTTT.

The rearrangement links TRBV4-1 to TRBJ2-7, with D possibly TRBD1 on 5 matching bases. The CDR3 is made up of 13 amino acids. CDR1 is MGHRA, CDR2 YSYEKL, per germline. V lost 10 bases and J 1 base, leaving 14 bases between the germline ends. This CDR3 reads CANLKGNSYEQYF. In DNA form, the CDR3 reads TGCGCCAACCTCAAGGGGAATTCCTACGAGCAGTACTTC.

The chain links TRBV7-3 to TRBJ1-2; D is unclear. CDR1 and CDR2 (germline): SGHTA, FQGTGA. The ends were cut back, 5 bases at V and 4 bases at J, with 14 bases in the middle. The CDR3 length is 14 residues. The CDR3 loop is CASSVGKQFYGYTF. CDR3 DNA: TGTGCCAGCAGCGTTGGGAAGCAGTTCTATGGCTACACCTTC.

V and J are TRBV7-9 and TRBJ2-5; TRBD1 might be the D (6 bases). Germline assignment: CDR1 SEHNR and CDR2 FQNEAQ (reference sequence). Trimming took 5 bases from V and 1 from J, leaving 17 bases between them. The CDR3 extends over 16 amino acids. The CDR3 region has the DNA TGTGCCAGCAGCCCTTATGACAGGACTTTCCAAGAGACCCAGTACTTC. The encoded protein is CASSPYDRTFQETQYF.

This clonotype has more than one count but fewer than ten. An end of the junction does not agree with germline; a read error may underlie this. This chain uses TRBV7-9 with TRBJ2-7; 12 bases line up with TRBD1. The CDR3 length is 14 residues. Germline lookup yields CDR1 SEHNR and CDR2 FQNEAQ (reference sequence). CDR3 residues: CASSLGTGGHEQYF. For the CDR3, the DNA is TGTGCTAGCAGCTTAGGGACAGGGGGCCACGAGCAGTACTTC. The whole variable domain, filled in from reference TRBV7-9 and TRBJ2-7, reads DTGVSQNPRHKITKRGQNVTFRCDPISEHNRLYWYRQTLGQGPEFLTYFQNEAQLEKSRLLSDRFSAERPKGSFSTLEIQRTEQGDSAMYLCASSLGTGGHEQYFGPGTRLTVT.

The V and J genes are TRBV9 and TRBJ2-1, with 7 nucleotides matching TRBD2. This CDR3 contains 15 residues. The germline CDR1 and CDR2 sequences are SGDLS and YYNGEE. Trimming cost V 0 bases and J 4 bases; bases outside gene matches: 4. As DNA, the CDR3 is TGTGCCAGCAGCGTAGCAGCGGGATTTTACAATGAGCAGTTCTTC. This sequence encodes CASSVAAGFYNEQFF.

This clonotype appeared a single time. V gene TRBV29-1 combines with J gene TRBJ1-1; D uncertain. This CDR3 comprises 12 residues. V dropped 6 bases and J dropped 1 base, with 9 bases sitting between them. The germline CDR1 and CDR2 sequences are SQVTM and ANQGSEA. The CDR3 here is CSVLQENTEAFF. The CDR3 DNA reads TGCAGCGTCCTCCAGGAGAACACTGAAGCTTTCTTT.

Worth noting for this clonotype: The CDR3 end shows no conserved phenylalanine or tryptophan, and so a read error is likely. The chain carries TRBV20-1 and TRBJ2-7, with TRBD2 matching 11 bases. After removal of 5 bases from V and 2 bases from J, the junction contained 2 bases not matched to a gene. The CDR3 contains 13 residues. Germline CDR1 reads DFQATT; CDR2 reads SNEGSKA (reference sequence). The CDR3 DNA follows: TGCAGTGCTGGGACTAGCGGAGCCTACGAGCAGTACTTA. Its protein is CSAGTSGAYEQYL.

The CDR3: CASSLPGPREEQYF. The CDR3 region has the DNA TGTGCCAGCAGCTTACCGGGACCCAGGGAGGAGCAGTACTTC. This sequence joins TRBV5-4 and TRBJ2-7; D may be TRBD1 or TRBD2 (5 bases each). Trimming removed 2 bases from V and 7 bases from J, with 16 bases in between. Germline CDR1 is SGHNT and CDR2 is YYREEE (reference sequence). This CDR3 region has 14 residues.

This clonotype showed up many times. J is TRBJ2-7 and V is TRBV30, with D unresolved. The V end lost 0 bases, the J end lost 5 bases, and 5 bases lay between the germline ends. In germline, CDR1 is GTSNPN, CDR2 SVGIG (reference sequence). This CDR3 is 11 amino acids long. The CDR3 loop is CAWSVSHEQYF. The CDR3 region has the DNA TGTGCCTGGAGTGTCAGCCACGAGCAGTACTTC.

This clonotype was seen just once. The J gene is TRBJ1-6, the V gene TRBV6-7, with D uncertain. TRBV6-7 is classed as an ORF, of uncertain function. The V and J ends lost 6 bases and 0 bases respectively, with 9 bases between them. This CDR3 is 15 amino acids long. The CDR3 reads CASSRRCSYNSPLHF. The CDR3 coding sequence is TGTGCCAGCAGCCGACGGTGCTCCTATAATTCACCCCTCCACTTT.

The chain joins TRBV14 to TRBJ2-3; 8 nucleotides line up with TRBD2. Germline CDR1 and CDR2: SGHDN and FVKESK. The CDR3 extends over 17 amino acids. V shed 0 bases, J shed 3 bases, and the junction held 8 bases outside the gene matches. The CDR3 region is CASSQEVGIAGTDTQYF. The DNA for the CDR3 is TGTGCCAGCAGCCAAGAAGTCGGAATAGCGGGAACAGATACGCAGTATTTT. Supplemented by reference TRBV14 and TRBJ2-3, the full variable domain reads EAGVTQFPSHSVIEKGQTVTLRCDPISGHDNLYWYRRVMGKEIKFLLHFVKESKQDESGMPNNRFLAERTGGTYSTLKVQPAELEDSGVYFCASSQEVGIAGTDTQYFGPGTRLTVL.

The chain carries TRBV11-2 and TRBJ2-5; D possibly corresponds to TRBD2 (5 bases). Trimming shortened V by 5 bases and J by 2 bases, and 12 bases separated the two germline ends. This CDR3 contains 14 residues. CDR1 SGHAT and CDR2 FQNNGV come from the germline V gene. The CDR3 is CASSRNSGQETQYF. CDR3 DNA: TGTGCCAGCAGCCGTAACAGCGGACAAGAGACCCAGTACTTC.

There are a few counts of this clonotype. The chain links TRBV7-8 to TRBJ2-5, with 7 bases aligning to TRBD1. Trimming cost V 1 base and J 5 bases; bases outside gene matches: 4. From germline, CDR1 is SGHVS and CDR2 FQNEAQ. The CDR3 totals 14 residues. Written as DNA, the CDR3 is TGTGCCAGCAGCTTAGACAGGGGCGAGGAGACCCAGTACTTC. It specifies CASSLDRGEETQYF. The full variable domain, completed using reference TRBV7-8 and TRBJ2-5, is GAGVSQSPRYKVAKRGQDVALRCDPISGHVSLFWYQQALGQGPEFLTYFQNEAQLDKSGLPSDRFFAERPEGSVSTLKIQRTQQEDSAVYLCASSLDRGEETQYFGPGTRLLVL.

The chain combines TRBV7-6 with TRBJ2-3, with TRBD2 matching over 9 bases. The germline V gene encodes CDR1 SGHVS and CDR2 FNYEAQ. The CDR3 is 16 amino acids. J gave up 5 bases and V 5 bases, and 11 bases lay outside the gene matches. CDR3 sequence reads: CASSPGERGVGDTQYF. As DNA, the CDR3 is TGTGCCAGCAGCCCGGGGGAGCGGGGGGTTGGAGATACGCAGTATTTT. The variable domain in full, completed from reference TRBV7-6 and TRBJ2-3, reads GAGVSQSPRYKVTKRGQDVALRCDPISGHVSLYWYRQALGQGPEFLTYFNYEAQQDKSGLPNDRFSAERPEGSISTLTIQRTEQRDSAMYRCASSPGERGVGDTQYFGPGTRLTVL.

This rearrangement joins TRBV20-1 to TRBJ1-3; D is perhaps TRBD1 (6 bases). Trimming stripped 6 bases from V and 10 bases from J, with 22 bases between. This CDR3 region has 14 residues. The germline CDR1 and CDR2 sequences are DFQATT and SNEGSKA (reference sequence). Here the CDR3 DNA reads TGCAGTGCCAGGTTCAGGGGATCGAGGAGGACCATATATTTT. Translated: CSARFRGSRRTIYF.

The chain uses TRBV25-1 and TRBJ2-1; D gene unclear. Germline loops: CDR1 MGHDK, CDR2 SYGVNS. This CDR3 is built from 13 residues. Trimming cost V 7 bases and J 2 bases, with 9 bases left between them. The CDR3 DNA sequence: TGTGCCAGCAAAAGGCCGCCCTACAATGAGCAGTTCTTC. It is translated as CASKRPPYNEQFF.

Concerning this clonotype itself: A read error may produce the germline difference seen at one junction end. The V and J genes are TRBV7-2 and TRBJ2-5; 7 nucleotides line up with TRBD2. The CDR3 is made up of 15 amino acids. Germline CDR1 is SGHTA and CDR2 is FQGNSA. CDR3 bases: TGTGCCAGCAGCGGCACGGGGGGAGAGGAAGAGACCCAATACTTC. Residues: CASSGTGGEEETQYF.

The rearrangement uses TRBV7-2 and TRBJ2-6, with TRBD1 identical over 12 bases. The CDR3 is made up of 19 amino acids. The V and J ends lost 5 bases and 2 bases, in that order; junction bases with no gene match: 10. Germline V lookup: CDR1 SGHTA, CDR2 FQGNSA. DNA of the CDR3: TGTGCCAGCAGCGCTGCGGGGGGACAGGGGGCAACTGGGGCCAACGTCCTGACTTTC. Translating it yields CASSAAGGQGATGANVLTF.